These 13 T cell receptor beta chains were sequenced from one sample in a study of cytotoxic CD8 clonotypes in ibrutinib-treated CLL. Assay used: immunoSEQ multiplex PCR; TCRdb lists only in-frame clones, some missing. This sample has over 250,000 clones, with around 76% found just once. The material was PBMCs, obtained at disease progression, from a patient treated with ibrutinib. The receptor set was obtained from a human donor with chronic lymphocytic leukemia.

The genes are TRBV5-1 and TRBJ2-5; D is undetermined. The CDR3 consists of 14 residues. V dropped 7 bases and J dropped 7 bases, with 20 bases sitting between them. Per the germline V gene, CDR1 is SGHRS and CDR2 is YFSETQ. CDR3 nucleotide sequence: TGCGCCAGCCCCCTTAAGGCCCGCGTCGGGACCCAGTACTTC. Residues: CASPLKARVGTQYF.

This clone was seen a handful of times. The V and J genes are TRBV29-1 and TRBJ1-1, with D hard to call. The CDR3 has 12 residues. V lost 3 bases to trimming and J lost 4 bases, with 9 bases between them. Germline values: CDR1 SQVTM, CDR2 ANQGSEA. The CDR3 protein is CSVDSSGTEAFF. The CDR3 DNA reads TGCAGCGTTGATTCTTCGGGCACTGAAGCTTTCTTT.

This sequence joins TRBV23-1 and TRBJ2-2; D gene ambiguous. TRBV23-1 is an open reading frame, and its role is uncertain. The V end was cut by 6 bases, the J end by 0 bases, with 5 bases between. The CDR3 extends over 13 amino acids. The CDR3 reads CASSRTNTGELFF. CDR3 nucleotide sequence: TGCGCCAGCAGCCGAACGAACACCGGGGAGCTGTTTTTT.

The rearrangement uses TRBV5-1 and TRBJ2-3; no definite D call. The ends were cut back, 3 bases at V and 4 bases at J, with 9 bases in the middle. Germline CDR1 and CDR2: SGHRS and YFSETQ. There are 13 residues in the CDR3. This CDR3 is CASSWGSADTQYF. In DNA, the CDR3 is TGCGCCAGCAGCTGGGGTTCGGCAGATACGCAGTATTTT.

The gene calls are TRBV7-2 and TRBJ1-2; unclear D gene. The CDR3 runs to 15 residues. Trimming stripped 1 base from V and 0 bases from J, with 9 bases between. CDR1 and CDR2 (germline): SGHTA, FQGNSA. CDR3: CASSLDSAANYGYTF. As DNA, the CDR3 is TGTGCCAGCAGCTTAGACAGCGCCGCTAACTATGGCTACACCTTC.

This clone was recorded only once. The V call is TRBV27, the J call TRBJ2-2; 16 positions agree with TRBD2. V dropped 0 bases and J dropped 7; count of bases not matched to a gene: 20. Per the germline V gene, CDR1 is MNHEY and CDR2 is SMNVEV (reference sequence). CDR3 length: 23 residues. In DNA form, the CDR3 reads TGTGCCAGCAGTTTATCTGGTAGGGTGGGACTAGCGGGAGGGCGGACAGATCTCGGGGAGCTGTTTTTT. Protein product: CASSLSGRVGLAGGRTDLGELFF.

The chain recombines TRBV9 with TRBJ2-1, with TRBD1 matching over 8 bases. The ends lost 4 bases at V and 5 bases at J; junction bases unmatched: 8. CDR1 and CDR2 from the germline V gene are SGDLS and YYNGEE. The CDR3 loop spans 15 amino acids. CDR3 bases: TGTGCCAGCAGCATGGGGCAGGGGGCGAACAATGAGCAGTTCTTC. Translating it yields CASSMGQGANNEQFF.

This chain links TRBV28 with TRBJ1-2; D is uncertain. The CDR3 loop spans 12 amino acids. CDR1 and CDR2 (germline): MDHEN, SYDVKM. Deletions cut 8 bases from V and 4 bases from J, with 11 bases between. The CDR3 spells CASSGRFYGYTF. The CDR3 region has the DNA TGTGCCAGCTCCGGCCGGTTCTATGGCTACACCTTC.

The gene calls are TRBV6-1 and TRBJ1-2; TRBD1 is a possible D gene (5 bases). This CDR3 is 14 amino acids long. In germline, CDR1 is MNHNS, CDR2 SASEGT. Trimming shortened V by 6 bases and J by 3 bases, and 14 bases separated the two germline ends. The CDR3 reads CASRKGANYYGYTF. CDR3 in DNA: TGTGCCAGCAGGAAAGGGGCAAACTACTATGGCTACACCTTC.

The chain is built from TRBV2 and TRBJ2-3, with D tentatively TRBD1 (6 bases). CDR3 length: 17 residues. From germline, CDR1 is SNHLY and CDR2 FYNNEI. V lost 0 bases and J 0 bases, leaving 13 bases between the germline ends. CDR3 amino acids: CASSEAGTHHSTDTQYF. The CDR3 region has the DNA TGTGCCAGCAGTGAAGCGGGGACACACCATAGCACAGATACGCAGTATTTT. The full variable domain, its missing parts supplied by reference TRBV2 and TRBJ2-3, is EPEVTQTPSHQVTQMGQEVILRCVPISNHLYFYWYRQILGQKVEFLVSFYNNEISEKSEIFDDQFSVERPDGSNFTLKIRSTKLEDSAMYFCASSEAGTHHSTDTQYFGPGTRLTVL.

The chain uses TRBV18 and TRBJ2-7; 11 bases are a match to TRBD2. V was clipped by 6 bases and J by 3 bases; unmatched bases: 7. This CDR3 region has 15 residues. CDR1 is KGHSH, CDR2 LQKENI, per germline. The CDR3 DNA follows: TGTGCCAGCTCCGAAAAAGGACTAGCGGGCTACGAGCAGTACTTC. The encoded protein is CASSEKGLAGYEQYF.

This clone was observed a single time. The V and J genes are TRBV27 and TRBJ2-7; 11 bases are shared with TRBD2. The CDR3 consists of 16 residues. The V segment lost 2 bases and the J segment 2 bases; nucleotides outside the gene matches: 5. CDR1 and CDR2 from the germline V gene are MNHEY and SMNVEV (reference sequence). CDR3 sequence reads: CASSLRLAGLTYEQYF. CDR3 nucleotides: TGTGCCAGCAGTTTACGACTAGCGGGGCTCACCTACGAGCAGTACTTC.

The CDR3 DNA reads as TGTGCCAGCAGGCTGACAGGACCATCCGACTATGGCTACACCTTC. Residues: CASRLTGPSDYGYTF. This chain connects TRBV6-5 to TRBJ1-2; D might be TRBD1 (6 bases). Trimming removed 6 bases from V and 3 bases from J, with 17 bases in between. This CDR3 is 15 amino acids long. Germline V lookup: CDR1 MNHEY, CDR2 SVGAGI.